Below are 7 T cell receptor beta chains sequenced from a single sample in a study of shared clonotypes between healthy human individuals. TCRdb's table, derived via immunoSEQ multiplex PCR, lists solely in-frame clones and lacks some. The sample comprises around 1,000,000 clones, roughly 80% of which are singletons, and more than 0.85% rests with the top ten. Sequencing was done on a sample of memory CD4+ T cells from PBMCs. Subset indicated: CD45RA-negative fraction. These receptors were obtained from a man between 18 and 35 years old in good health. Some clones in this sample may be carry-over from other donors' samples.

Concerning this clone: The likely explanation is a read error, given a far larger clone one base away. The chain recombines TRBV30 with TRBJ2-5, with D tentatively TRBD1 or TRBD2 (5 bases each). Matching the DNA end better, TRBJ2-7 makes the J call doubtful. CDR1 GTSNPN and CDR2 SVGIG come from the germline V gene (reference sequence). This CDR3 is built from 13 residues. The CDR3 DNA reads as TGTGCCTCGCCGGGACCGCCCATCTACGAGCAGTACTTC. Encoded protein: CASPGPPIYEQYF.

The chain employs TRBV9 and TRBJ1-4; TRBD1 matches at 7 bases. The ends lost 0 bases at V and 3 bases at J; junction bases unmatched: 5. CDR1 is SGDLS, CDR2 YYNGEE, per germline. The CDR3 sequence is 16 residues long. The CDR3: CASSVAQGTANEKLFF. In DNA, the CDR3 is TGTGCCAGCAGCGTAGCACAGGGGACGGCTAATGAAAAACTGTTTTTT.

The rearrangement joins TRBV19 to TRBJ1-5, with a tentative D call TRBD1 (5 bases). V was cut by 1 base and J by 4 bases, with 11 bases left in between. The germline gives CDR1 LNHDA, CDR2 SQIVND (reference sequence). The CDR3 runs to 15 residues. The CDR3 loop reads CASSIGRKGNQPQHF. The CDR3 DNA follows: TGTGCCAGTAGTATAGGTAGGAAGGGGAATCAGCCCCAGCATTTT.

This chain uses TRBV7-8 with TRBJ1-4, with 8 nucleotides matching TRBD1. The CDR3 runs to 14 residues. Germline CDR1 reads SGHVS; CDR2 reads FQNEAQ. Trimming cost V 4 bases and J 7 bases; bases outside gene matches: 5. The CDR3 here is CASSSQGAVEKLFF. Here the CDR3 DNA reads TGTGCCAGCAGCTCCCAGGGGGCGGTTGAAAAACTGTTTTTT.

The rearrangement links TRBV28 to TRBJ2-5, with a possible D match to TRBD1 (6 bases). The germline CDR1 and CDR2 sequences are MDHEN and SYDVKM. Between the trimmed V and J ends, which lost 10 bases and 5 bases, there was a span of 20 bases. This CDR3 is 14 amino acids long. The DNA of the CDR3 is TGTGCCACAAAAGGGGCAGGGGCCCGTGAGACCCAGTACTTC. It yields the protein CATKGAGARETQYF.

The chain has TRBV13 and TRBJ1-1; 7 nucleotides line up with TRBD1. V lost 4 bases to trimming and J lost 1 base; unmatched junction nucleotides: 6. The length of the CDR3 is 15 residues. Germline CDR1 is PRHDT and CDR2 is FYEKMQ (reference sequence). CDR3 protein: CASSSVRTGNTEAFF. Here the CDR3 DNA reads TGTGCCAGCAGCTCAGTCCGGACAGGGAACACTGAAGCTTTCTTT.

As regards this clone: At one of its ends the junction is not consistent with the germline gene, which may arise from a read error. The rearrangement links TRBV19 to TRBJ2-7; 8 nucleotides align to TRBD2. Germline assignment: CDR1 LNHDA and CDR2 SQIVND (reference sequence). This CDR3 contains 15 residues. This chain's CDR3 is CASSASGLVSHEQYF. CDR3 coding DNA: TGTGCCAGTAGTGCGTCGGGACTAGTCTCCCACGAGCAGTACTTC.